This T cell receptor (beta chain) emerged from a study of cytomegalovirus exposure and HLA in healthy donors. Trimming cost V 6 bases and J 8 bases; bases outside gene matches: 12. The CDR3 sequence is 15 residues long. In germline, CDR1 is MNHEY, CDR2 SVGAGI. The PCR was carried out with 60 Vbeta primers and 13 Jbeta primers. The protocol was immunoSEQ multiplex PCR, while the TCRdb copy is restricted to in-frame clones and leaves out a portion. The data contain approximately 180,000 clones, about four fifths of them singletons. Material: PBMCs. The clonotype was recovered from a male donor in good health and CMV-seronegative. The chain couples TRBV6-5 to TRBJ2-1; 8 nucleotides agree with TRBD2. The chain's CDR3 is CASRDRGGPFDEQFF. CDR3 DNA sequence: TGTGCCAGCAGGGACCGCGGGGGGCCGTTCGATGAGCAGTTCTTC.